A selection of T cell receptor beta chains follows, all from one sample in a study of blood T cell repertoires in COVID-19. The table came from immunoSEQ multiplex PCR; TCRdb's copy has only in-frame clones and leaves some out. The sample includes tens of thousands of clones, 85% to 90% of them seen just once. Sequencing was done on a sample of peripheral blood. These receptors were obtained from a human donor in a cohort sampled during active COVID-19. The CDR3 runs from the conserved cysteine through the conserved F or W. A D gene is named only where the DNA matches it firmly. Not all rows give a size; the values are once, few, many and, for expanded clones, a class.

d_gene	j_gene	v_gene	abundance	len	CDR3nt	CDR3aa
NA	TRBJ2-3	TRBV9	NA	15	TGTGCCAGCAGCGTAGCTCCTAGCGGCACAGATACGCAGTATTTT	CASSVAPSGTDTQYF
NA	TRBJ1-5	TRBV6-1	NA	16	TGTGCCAGCAGTGAAGCGCTTCCCCCAGGGTTGCAGCCCCAGCATTTT	CASSEALPPGLQPQHF
TRBD2	TRBJ2-7	TRBV5-1	once	15	TGCGCCAGCAGCACCTCTAGCGGCGTTACCTACGAGCAGTACTTC	CASSTSSGVTYEQYF
TRBD1	TRBJ2-3	TRBV7-2	NA	15	TGTGCCAGCAGCTTCCGGGACAGGGAGACAGATACGCAGTATTTT	CASSFRDRETDTQYF
NA	TRBJ1-3	TRBV29-1	NA	13	TGCAGCGCCGTACGGGGCTCTGGAAACACCATATATTTT	CSAVRGSGNTIYF
TRBD1	TRBJ2-2	TRBV7-6	NA	19	TGTGCCAGCAGCTTAGGGAAGTTGACAGGGGACCCGAACACCGGGGAGCTGTTTTTT	CASSLGKLTGDPNTGELFF
NA	TRBJ2-7	TRBV23-1	NA	13	TGCGCCAGCAGTCTCAGCGGGTCCTACGAGCAGTACTTC	CASSLSGSYEQYF
TRBD1	TRBJ1-2	TRBV19	NA	15	TGTGCCAGTAGACCTACGGGACAGACGGTCTATGGCTACACCTTC	CASRPTGQTVYGYTF
TRBD2	TRBJ2-7	TRBV6-2/TRBV6-3	NA	16	TGTGCCAGCAGTTACCGAACTAGCGGGAGGGCCTACGAGCAGTACTTC	CASSYRTSGRAYEQYF
NA	TRBJ1-3	TRBV18	NA	16	TGTGCCAGCTCACCACCGATCAGGGGCTCTGGAAACACCATATATTTT	CASSPPIRGSGNTIYF
TRBD1	TRBJ2-2	TRBV7-2	few	15	TGTGCCAGCAGTACGGGACAGGGAACAGCCGGGGAGCTGTTTTTT	CASSTGQGTAGELFF
NA	TRBJ1-6	TRBV7-9	NA	13	TGTGCCAGCAGCTTAGCGGGGGGATCACCCCTCCACTTT	CASSLAGGSPLHF
TRBD1	TRBJ1-1	TRBV19	NA	17	TGTGCCAGCACCTCTCATACAGGGGGCAGGGGGGTCACTGAAGCTTTCTTT	CASTSHTGGRGVTEAFF
TRBD2	TRBJ2-1	TRBV28	NA	17	TGTGCCATCCAGACTAGCGGGAGGTTGGGGTCCTACAATGAGCAGTTCTTC	CAIQTSGRLGSYNEQFF
TRBD2	TRBJ2-7	TRBV7-9	NA	13	TGTGCCTCCGGGCTAGCGGCTCAATACGAGCAGTACTTC	CASGLAAQYEQYF
TRBD2	TRBJ2-1	TRBV7-2	NA	15	TGTGCCAGCAGCAGAATCGGGACTAGCCACAGCGAGCAGTTCTTC	CASSRIGTSHSEQFF
TRBD1	TRBJ1-2	TRBV18	NA	17	TGTGCCAGCTCACCGCTCCCGGACAGGGAAACTAACTATGGCTACACCTTC	CASSPLPDRETNYGYTF